The clone carrying this T cell receptor beta chain was observed many times. Antigen specificity is unknown. This specimen belongs to a study of T cells in Graves' hyperthyroidism and ophthalmopathy. Study results and caveats: Patients with ophthalmopathy were separated from those with stable hyperthyroidism by a 13 V-J model.

Using RNA transcripts as the source, TCR beta CDR3 regions were amplified. The TCR CDR3 was amplified in a first-round RT-PCR using the HTBI primer set. TCRdb reprocessed the multiplex PCR reads with MiXCR, giving one entry per CDR3 protein. The sample lists just over 550,000 distinct CDR3 sequences, about 43% occurring once. Newly diagnosed hyperthyroidism patients aged 18 to 65 years had disease lasting under 2 months. Patients showing uncontrolled infection, other autoimmune disease, pregnancy or lactation were ineligible. Clinical symptoms, serum thyroxine, TRAb, thyroid ultrasound and orbital computed tomography informed diagnoses. Material for sequencing was peripheral blood or thyroid tissue (not recorded which). The sequence was obtained from a young woman with Graves' hyperthyroidism.

The CDR3 sequence: CATSDWTAVDGELFF. CDR3 coding DNA: TGTGCCACCAGTGACTGGACTGCGGTTGATGGGGAGCTGTTTTTT. The rearrangement joins TRBV24-1 to TRBJ2-2; D is perhaps TRBD2 (5 bases). The V gene lost 4 bases and the J gene lost 8 bases, with 16 bases spanning the gap. The CDR3 has 15 amino acids. Germline V gene sequence: CDR1 KGHDR, CDR2 SFDVKD.